This note documents a single TCR beta chain sequence. Its antigen remains unidentified. The sample is drawn from a study of cytomegalovirus exposure and HLA in healthy donors. CDR1 is SGHAT, CDR2 FQNNGV, per germline. V dropped 5 bases and J dropped 4; count of bases not matched to a gene: 15. CDR3 length equals 17 residues. Generated by immunoSEQ multiplex PCR, the TCRdb table keeps only in-frame clones and is missing some. The sample has roughly 50,000 clones, roughly 90% seen once. Findings of the study overall: According to the study, about 180 TCR beta chains were cytomegalovirus-associated.

Sample: PBMCs. The receptor comes from a man between 18 and 29 years old in good health and CMV-seronegative. J is TRBJ1-1 and V is TRBV11-2, with 8 positions matching TRBD1. The CDR3 spells CASSRPYSQGAGTEAFF. The CDR3 DNA reads TGTGCCAGCAGCCGCCCTTACTCCCAGGGGGCAGGCACTGAAGCTTTCTTT.